This passage covers 21 T cell receptor beta chains from one sample sequenced in a study of cytomegalovirus exposure and HLA in healthy donors. The table came from immunoSEQ multiplex PCR; TCRdb's copy has only in-frame clones and leaves some out. The sample contains more than 55,000 clones, about nine tenths of which appear only once. What was sequenced was PBMCs. Receptors originate from a man aged 18 to 30 in good health and CMV-seronegative.

This clone appeared once. The J gene is TRBJ1-2, the V gene TRBV28; 9 positions match TRBD1. Germline loops: CDR1 MDHEN, CDR2 SYDVKM. CDR3 length: 15 residues. With 2 bases clipped from V and 4 bases from J, the junction kept 5 bases outside the gene matches. The CDR3 coding sequence is TGTGCCAGCAGTTTAGGGGACAGGGTTGGCTATGGCTACACCTTC. It specifies CASSLGDRVGYGYTF.

V gene TRBV28 combines with J gene TRBJ2-3, with D maybe TRBD1 (6 bases). CDR1 and CDR2 (germline): MDHEN, SYDVKM. This CDR3 comprises 12 residues. V lost 10 bases to trimming and J lost 13 bases, with 21 bases between them. CDR3: CATRKGGPMKYF. Written as DNA, the CDR3 is TGTGCCACCCGCAAAGGGGGACCGATGAAGTATTTT.

The J gene is TRBJ2-7, the V gene TRBV19, with 10 bases matching TRBD1. Trimming cost V 4 bases and J 5 bases; bases outside gene matches: 5. This CDR3 comprises 14 residues. Looked up from germline, CDR1 is LNHDA and CDR2 is SQIVND (reference sequence). CDR3 sequence (DNA): TGTGCCAGTAGTACCACCGGGACAGGGGACGAGCAGTACTTC. As protein: CASSTTGTGDEQYF.

The gene calls are TRBV6-1 and TRBJ2-7, with D tentatively TRBD1 (6 bases). The ends were cut back, 2 bases at V and 9 bases at J, with 23 bases in the middle. The CDR3 is 16 residues long. Germline lookup yields CDR1 MNHNS and CDR2 SASEGT. The CDR3 region has the DNA TGTGCCAGCAGTGAAAGCGTGAGGACAGTCGTTTTCGGGCAGTACTTC. Translating gives CASSESVRTVVFGQYF.

This chain uses TRBV6-1 with TRBJ1-5; 8 positions match TRBD1. Germline V CDR1 and CDR2: MNHNS, SASEGT. The V gene end was trimmed by 4 bases and the J gene end by 2 bases; junction bases not matched to a gene: 10. The CDR3 has 17 amino acids. CDR3 loop: CASSGLTGVYGNQPQHF. CDR3 sequence (DNA): TGTGCCAGCAGTGGGTTGACAGGGGTTTATGGCAATCAGCCCCAGCATTTT.

V is TRBV18 and J is TRBJ2-5; tentatively, D is TRBD2 (6 bases). Trimming took 1 base from V and 0 from J, leaving 9 bases between them. CDR3 size: 15 residues. Per the germline V gene, CDR1 is KGHSH and CDR2 is LQKENI. The DNA of the CDR3 is TGTGCCAGCTCACCACAGGCGGGGAACCAAGAGACCCAGTACTTC. It yields the protein CASSPQAGNQETQYF.

V is TRBV15 and J is TRBJ2-5; D is possibly TRBD2 (7 bases). With 0 bases removed from V and 5 bases from J, the gap between germline ends came to 10 bases. Per germline, CDR1 LNHNV and CDR2 YYDKDF (reference sequence). The length of the CDR3 is 14 residues. In DNA form, the CDR3 reads TGTGCCACCAGCAGAGACGGGGGGCAGGAGACCCAGTACTTC. It is translated as CATSRDGGQETQYF. The variable domain in full, with the rest retrieved from reference TRBV15 and TRBJ2-5, is DAMVIQNPRYQVTQFGKPVTLSCSQTLNHNVMYWYQQKSSQAPKLLFHYYDKDFNNEADTPDNFQSRRPNTSFCFLDIRSPGLGDTAMYLCATSRDGGQETQYFGPGTRLLVL.

The rearrangement links TRBV19 to TRBJ2-7; D may be TRBD2 (6 bases). The CDR3 has 14 residues. Trimming pared 5 bases from V and 3 bases from J, leaving 14 bases between. The germline gives CDR1 LNHDA, CDR2 SQIVND (reference sequence). The CDR3 nucleotides read TGTGCCAGTAGTCTCCGGGAGAAGGGCTACGAGCAGTACTTC. Translating gives CASSLREKGYEQYF.

The chain joins TRBV4-1 to TRBJ2-3; weak D call: TRBD1 (5 bases). V lost 3 bases to trimming and J lost 0 bases, with 16 bases between them. The germline V gene has CDR1 MGHRA and CDR2 YSYEKL. This CDR3 comprises 17 residues. In DNA form, the CDR3 reads TGCGCCAGCAGCCAGACAGCGTCCATTGGGAGCACAGATACGCAGTATTTT. Protein sequence: CASSQTASIGSTDTQYF.

This chain connects TRBV19 to TRBJ1-1; no clear D gene. The CDR3 has 11 amino acids. V was clipped by 7 bases and J by 3 bases, with 6 bases between them. The germline V gene encodes CDR1 LNHDA and CDR2 SQIVND (reference sequence). In DNA form, the CDR3 reads TGTGCCAGTACTAAGCACACTGAAGCTTTCTTT. It encodes CASTKHTEAFF. Filled out from reference TRBV19 and TRBJ1-1, the complete variable domain reads DGGITQSPKYLFRKEGQNVTLSCEQNLNHDAMYWYRQDPGQGLRLIYYSQIVNDFQKGDIAEGYSVSREKKESFPLTVTSAQKNPTAFYLCASTKHTEAFFGQGTRLTVV.

This sequence joins TRBV5-1 and TRBJ2-2, with TRBD2 matching 7 bases. The germline V gene encodes CDR1 SGHRS and CDR2 YFSETQ. The J segment lost 4 bases and the V segment lost 5 bases, leaving 8 bases of the junction unmatched. The CDR3 spans 15 residues. CDR3 protein: CASSKGGTLTGELFF. CDR3 sequence (DNA): TGCGCCAGCAGTAAGGGAGGGACCCTCACCGGGGAGCTGTTTTTT.

The gene calls are TRBV9 and TRBJ2-5; D remains ambiguous. V was cut by 0 bases and J by 7 bases, with 16 bases left in between. Germline loops: CDR1 SGDLS, CDR2 YYNGEE. This CDR3 has 15 amino acids. CDR3 DNA: TGTGCCAGCAGCGTAGACGGCCAGGCCGTGGGGACCCAGTACTTC. Translated: CASSVDGQAVGTQYF.

The rearrangement uses TRBV7-9 and TRBJ2-7; D gene uncertain. The CDR3 is 13 amino acids. Germline V lookup: CDR1 SEHNR, CDR2 FQNEAQ (reference sequence). Trimming pared 4 bases from V and 2 bases from J, leaving 9 bases between. CDR3 residues: CASSYQVAYEQYF. The CDR3, as DNA: TGTGCCAGCAGCTACCAGGTTGCCTACGAGCAGTACTTC.

The chain couples TRBV27 to TRBJ2-1; the match to TRBD2 covers 9 bases. This CDR3 has 13 residues. The V and J ends lost 2 bases and 10 bases, in that order; junction bases with no gene match: 3. Germline CDR1 is MNHEY and CDR2 is SMNVEV (reference sequence). As DNA, the CDR3 is TGTGCCAGCAGTTTACCTAGCGGGATCGAGCAGTTCTTC. The encoded protein is CASSLPSGIEQFF.

This chain uses TRBV29-1 with TRBJ2-1; the D gene is possibly TRBD1 (5 bases). CDR3 size: 14 residues. CDR1 is SQVTM and CDR2 is ANQGSEA in the germline V gene. The V and J ends lost 7 bases and 7 bases respectively, with 20 bases between them. The CDR3 reads CSALSREGVNEQFF. Written as DNA, the CDR3 is TGCAGCGCCTTGAGCAGGGAAGGGGTAAATGAGCAGTTCTTC.

The chain joins TRBV25-1 to TRBJ2-1, with D perhaps matching TRBD2 (6 bases). This CDR3 is 13 amino acids long. V lost 4 bases and J 8 bases, leaving 12 bases between the germline ends. Germline CDR1 reads MGHDK; CDR2 reads SYGVNS. The CDR3 nucleotides read TGTGCCAGCAGTGTGACTAGATCGGATGAGCAGTTCTTC. Translated: CASSVTRSDEQFF.

The chain uses TRBV7-2 and TRBJ2-2; TRBD2 matches 12 bases. The CDR3 runs to 17 residues. Trimming removed 5 bases from V and 5 bases from J; junction bases left unmatched: 9. The V gene's germline CDR1 is SGHTA and CDR2 FQGNSA. CDR3 in amino acids: CASSVLAGGPATGELFF. For the CDR3, the DNA is TGTGCCAGCAGCGTTCTAGCGGGAGGGCCGGCTACCGGGGAGCTGTTTTTT.

The V call is TRBV2, the J call TRBJ1-1; 7 nucleotides line up with TRBD1. The CDR3 has 13 residues. V shed 6 bases and J 4 bases; nucleotides not matched to a gene: 5. From germline, CDR1 is SNHLY and CDR2 FYNNEI. DNA of the CDR3: TGTGCCAGCAGCTCGGGACAGCTCACTGAAGCTTTCTTT. It is translated as CASSSGQLTEAFF.

V usage is TRBV7-9 and J usage is TRBJ1-2; 9 bases match TRBD1. This CDR3 contains 15 residues. V was pared by 5 bases and J by 8 bases, with 12 bases of the junction left unmatched. The V gene's germline CDR1 is SEHNR and CDR2 FQNEAQ (reference sequence). The CDR3 coding sequence is TGTGCCAGCAGCGTACTACAGGGGGCGCGGGTAGGCTACACCTTC. Translated, it gives CASSVLQGARVGYTF.

The chain recombines TRBV5-1 with TRBJ1-1, with D possibly matching TRBD1 (5 bases). Germline V gene lookup returns CDR1 SGHRS and CDR2 YFSETQ. V lost 3 bases, J lost 2 bases, and 8 bases lay in between. This CDR3 has 13 residues. As DNA, the CDR3 is TGCGCCAGCAGCTGGGGCTCTAACACTGAAGCTTTCTTT. It is translated as CASSWGSNTEAFF.

This chain links TRBV5-1 with TRBJ1-2; D ambiguous. This CDR3 has 17 amino acids. V lost 0 bases, J lost 0 bases, and 15 bases lay in between. In germline, CDR1 is SGHRS, CDR2 YFSETQ. The CDR3 loop reads CASSLAGSRIPNYGYTF. In DNA, the CDR3 is TGCGCCAGCAGCTTGGCCGGGTCCCGTATCCCTAACTATGGCTACACCTTC.